The text below deals with one TCR beta chain. Its specificity is unknown. Every one of the patients relapsed after autologous stem cell transplantation (brentuximab vedotin exposure was variable). The source of the sample is a study of PD-1 blockade in classical Hodgkin lymphoma. Measured with immunoSEQ multiplex PCR; TCRdb has only the in-frame clones, and not every one. The sample lists about 13,000 clones; about 93% were seen once. Overall study results and limits: Reported findings placed baseline TCR diversity lower in newly diagnosed patients (compared with healthy donors). At C4D1, TCR diversity had climbed significantly for CD4+ cells, though not for CD8+ cells.

The TCR originated in a human donor with classical Hodgkin lymphoma. This sample comprised peripheral blood mononuclear cells (PBMCs), obtained at baseline.

For the CDR3, the DNA is TGTGCCAGCAGCTTGGGCGGCTCCTACAATGAGCAGTTCTTC. Translating it yields CASSLGGSYNEQFF. The gene calls are TRBV5-4 and TRBJ2-1, with D hard to call. V was trimmed by 0 bases and J by 0 bases, leaving 4 bases between them. Germline V lookup: CDR1 SGHNT, CDR2 YYREEE (reference sequence). The CDR3 is 14 residues long.